The T cell receptor (beta chain) described here comes from a study of blood T cell repertoires in COVID-19. The CDR3 has 14 amino acids. Per the germline V gene, CDR1 is MNHEY and CDR2 is SVGAGI. Trimming took 7 bases from V and 2 from J, leaving 11 bases between them. Clones were sequenced by immunoSEQ multiplex PCR, and TCRdb holds only the in-frame ones, with some missing. In the table there are about 130,000 clones, 70% to 85% of which are singletons. The genes are TRBV6-5 and TRBJ2-2, with D perhaps TRBD1 (6 bases). The TCR originated in a woman aged 45-59 years with acute or convalescent COVID-19. The specimen sequenced was peripheral blood. CDR3 bases: TGTGCCAGCATCGGGACACAAAACACCGGGGAGCTGTTTTTT. It is translated as CASIGTQNTGELFF.